This T cell receptor (beta chain) derives from a study of cytomegalovirus exposure and HLA in healthy donors (dated by TCRdb to 2015 to 2018). Regarding the research as a whole: According to a later analysis, the roughly 120 validation repertoires were produced on the same platform as the 700 or so repertoires of the first cohort. The study aimed to test whether cataloging public T cell receptors could reveal signatures of past pathogen exposure. In addition to the first cohort of roughly 670 subjects, a separate validation cohort of approximately 110 different subjects was used. High-throughput TCR immunosequencing, statistical association of individual TCRs with disease status, and machine learning were combined to predict cytomegalovirus infection status.

CDR1 and CDR2, looked up from the germline V gene (reference sequence), are LNHDA and SQIVND. Between the V and J ends, shortened by 7 bases and 5 bases respectively, the junction contains 20 bases. Its CDR3 holds 15 amino acids, cysteine through phenylalanine. The sequence is cut down to CDR3 DNA, 45 bases in frame from base 1. Libraries were prepared through the immunoSEQ multiplex PCR assay. The authors' pipeline ran thus. A statistical classification framework was built to diagnose cytomegalovirus status from the catalog of TCR beta chain sequences. TCRdb carries this immuneACCESS record with in-frame sequences only. Its versions omit some clonotypes, under half of them owing to an unresolved V gene in the studies checked, with the rest unexplained. V and J calls and clone size follow that table, whereas D and trimming were derived from the DNA. This sample holds a few hundred thousand clones; approximately 80% were observed only once. Of the sample, around an eighth is held by the ten largest clones.

The research as a whole found: A later analysis had no HLA typing for the validation cohort, so co-occurrence there was scored across all 130 or so repertoires. In both the original and validation cohorts, the classifier was reported to diagnose cytomegalovirus status with high specificity and sensitivity. According to the authors, the approach could potentially be generalized to other disease states and immunological phenotypes. While some public TCRs were present in many individuals, most TCR sequences turned up only very rarely across donors. In vitro tests confirmed that a few of the cytomegalovirus-associated TCR beta chains recognize cytomegalovirus antigens. Of the cluster scores, roughly 95% were above 0 in a later analysis, which found that TCRs clustered in the first cohort also tended to co-occur in the 130 or so validation repertoires. The study listed 150 to 200 TCR beta chains as associated with cytomegalovirus.

The donors belonged to the validation cohort of about 130 subjects, which was separate from the approximately 660-subject first cohort. Concerning this clone: Its antigen is unknown. Base qualities were left out, and no much larger clone turns up one base away.

This clonotype originated in a young woman in good health and CMV-seropositive. The V and J genes are TRBV19 and TRBJ2-5, with a weak D call of TRBD2 (5 bases match). Specimen: PBMCs. The CDR3 here reads CASTPLAGRGETQYF. The DNA reads TGTGCCAGTACCCCCCTGGCAGGCCGAGGGGAGACCCAGTACTTC.